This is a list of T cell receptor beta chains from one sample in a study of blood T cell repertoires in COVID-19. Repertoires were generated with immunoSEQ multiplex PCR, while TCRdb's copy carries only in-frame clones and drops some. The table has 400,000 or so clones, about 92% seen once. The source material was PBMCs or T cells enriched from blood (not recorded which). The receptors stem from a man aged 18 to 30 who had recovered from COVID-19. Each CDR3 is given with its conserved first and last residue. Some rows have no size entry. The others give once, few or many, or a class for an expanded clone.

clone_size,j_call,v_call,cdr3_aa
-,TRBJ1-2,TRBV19,CASVGEDSYGYTF
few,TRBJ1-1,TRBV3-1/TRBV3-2,CASSQEDSLYGKMNTEAFF
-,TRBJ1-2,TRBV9,CASSGLTGGGGYTF
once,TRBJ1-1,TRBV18,CASSPFNSGTGKPLNTEAFF
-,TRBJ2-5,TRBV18,CASSADQGGETQYF
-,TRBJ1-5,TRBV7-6,CASSLYARGRNQPQHF
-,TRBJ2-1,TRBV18,CASSPRENEQFF
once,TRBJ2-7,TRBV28,CASSLPQGAGAYEQYF
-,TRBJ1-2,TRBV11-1,CASTRSGTGIGYTF
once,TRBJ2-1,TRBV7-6,CASSLVFKGAYNEQFF